Given below is one T cell receptor (beta chain) in context. What antigen it recognizes has not been identified. There are no base qualities to consult, and no much larger clone falls within one base. The data were obtained in a study of T-cell memory formation after mild COVID-19 (dated by TCRdb to the early 2020s). At the level of the whole study: TCR sequence clusters from the two donors were found to be largely donor specific. Two young, previously healthy adult volunteers, one female and one male, were included in the cohort. T-cell clones expanding and contracting after mild COVID-19 in a couple of donors were tracked by longitudinal TCRalpha and TCRbeta repertoire sequencing.

Study-level results and caveats: Only a couple of mild cases were covered by the study, and larger cohorts that include severe cases with pre-infection samples were considered necessary. Contracting CD4+ clones were found mainly in CM and EM memory subsets, while CD8+ clones were enriched in EMRA. Clones contracting from day 15 to 85 had balanced CD4/CD8 phenotypes, while a second wave expanding from day 15 to 37 was biased towards CD4+. The detection of some responding clones in pre-infection memory suggests that pre-existing cross-reactive memory T cells joined the SARS-CoV-2 response. SARS-CoV-2 specificity was not confirmed for the second-wave clones peaking on day 37.

TCRdb lists the instrument as Illumina NovaSeq 6000. TCRalpha and TCRbeta cDNA libraries were constructed by 5'RACE with constant-segment primers, with sample barcodes and unique molecular identifiers being introduced. RNA was extracted from every sample with Trizol reagent. Amplification of the libraries took two PCR steps, and the second step added a second sample barcode plus Illumina TruSeq adapters. Sequencing of libraries was performed on an Illumina NovaSeq with 2 x 150 bp paired-end reads. The published analysis was carried out like this. Demultiplexing of reads and collapsing into UMI-guided consensus sequences were performed with migec v1.2.7. Using mixcr v2.1.11, UMI consensuses were aligned to TRA and TRB V and J templates and then assembled into clonotypes. A clonotype was counted as expanded or contracted only when both edgeR and NoisET called the clonotype significant, with the noise models trained on biological replicates. For edgeR calls, the cutoffs were a false discovery rate-adjusted p below 0.01 and a log2 fold-change threshold of 1. As an exploratory analysis of dynamics, max-normalized trajectories of the 1000 most abundant clonotypes were examined by PCA with hierarchical clustering. Separately sequenced CD4+ and CD8+ repertoires were used to assign a CD4 or CD8 phenotype to each responding clone. Using fastp at Q25 and MiXCR, TCRdb reprocessed the public reads and kept productive beta chains. Identical CDR3 proteins give one entry, which carries the most common genes and DNA. The V and J calls reflect TCRdb's pipeline rather than the authors' work. The sample has roughly 350,000 distinct CDR3 sequences on record, under 30% of them singletons. The ten largest account for approximately 15% of the sample.

V drops 4 bases and J drops 0 bases, leaving 15 bases in between. The CDR3 runs 16 amino acids, cysteine and phenylalanine included. Only CDR3 DNA is held: 48 bases, read in frame from base 1. The germline V gene sets CDR1 to SGDLS and CDR2 to YYNGEE. PBMCs were isolated by Ficoll-Paque density gradient centrifugation. The sample taken for sequencing was PBMCs or a T cell subset sorted from them (not recorded which). The receptor was derived from an adult woman who had mild COVID-19 (a few samples of this study predate the infection). The sample titles of this study are shuffled in the database, so cell type and time point are left out; the donor was told from shared clones. The rearranged chain carries TRBV9 and TRBJ2-3, with no confident D gene call. The sequenced DNA is TGTGCCAGCAGCCACTCCCCCACGCGGAGCACAGATACGCAGTATTTT. It is translated as CASSHSPTRSTDTQYF.